This T cell receptor (beta chain) was captured in a study of T cell changes during pregnancy in multiple sclerosis. Germline V gene lookup returns CDR1 LNHDA and CDR2 SQIVND (reference sequence). The CDR3 has 14 residues. Trimming took off 3 bases at V and 1 base at J, with 10 bases between the two ends. This clone was recorded once. Using immunoSEQ multiplex PCR, the repertoire was profiled, and TCRdb retains in-frame clones only, with some absent. The repertoire has tens of thousands of clones, roughly 91% of them found once; the top ten carry roughly 1.7%. The chain combines TRBV19 with TRBJ2-7, with a possible D match to TRBD1 (5 bases). This clonotype was obtained from a female donor in good health, enrolled as a control in a pregnancy study. Sequences were derived from peripheral blood, sampled after pregnancy. The CDR3 protein is CASSIWGSSYEQYF. In nucleotides, the CDR3 is TGTGCCAGTAGTATTTGGGGCAGTTCCTACGAGCAGTACTTC.